The 29 T cell receptor beta chains listed next were all sequenced from one sample in a study of T cells in Graves' hyperthyroidism and ophthalmopathy. Researchers took RNA transcripts and amplified the TCR beta CDR3 regions from them. Researchers ran a first-round RT-PCR on the TCR CDR3 using the HTBI primer set. TCRdb re-called the multiplex PCR reads with MiXCR, one entry per CDR3 protein. The sample has a few hundred thousand distinct CDR3 sequences, roughly 15% seen once. Sequences were obtained from blood. These receptors were collected from a young woman with Graves' hyperthyroidism.

A few counts support this clonotype. V is TRBV6-5 and J is TRBJ1-3; no firm D call. Germline V gives CDR1 MNHEY, CDR2 SVGAGI. The CDR3 contains 14 residues. Trimming cost V 4 bases and J 3 bases, with 10 bases left between them. This chain's CDR3 is CASSSGWGGNTIYF. The CDR3 region has the DNA TGTGCCAGCAGTTCGGGGTGGGGTGGAAACACCATATATTTT.

This clonotype was seen once. V is TRBV28 and J is TRBJ1-1, with no clear D. Trimming stripped 5 bases from V and 1 base from J, with 11 bases between. CDR1 MDHEN and CDR2 SYDVKM come from the germline V gene. The CDR3 has 14 residues. The CDR3 loop is CASSPAVGNTEAFF. The CDR3 nucleotides read TGTGCCAGCAGTCCCGCCGTGGGGAACACTGAAGCTTTCTTT.

The chain employs TRBV13 and TRBJ1-1, with D perhaps matching TRBD1 (5 bases). The germline V gene encodes CDR1 PRHDT and CDR2 FYEKMQ (reference sequence). CDR3 size: 13 residues. V was shortened by 5 bases and J by 5 bases, with 12 bases between the two germline ends. The CDR3 protein is CASSIWGRTEAFF. In DNA form, the CDR3 reads TGTGCCAGCAGCATCTGGGGCCGAACTGAAGCTTTCTTT.

In its sample, this clonotype was seen a few times. This rearrangement joins TRBV7-3 to TRBJ2-5; TRBD2 agrees at 8 bases. V was pared by 5 bases and J by 5 bases, with 4 bases of the junction left unmatched. CDR3 length: 13 residues. Germline CDR1 SGHTA, CDR2 FQGTGA. Written as DNA, the CDR3 is TGTGCCAGCAGCCGGACTAGCTCGGAGACCCAGTACTTC. This translates into CASSRTSSETQYF.

This clonotype appeared a few times. The chain links TRBV3-1 to TRBJ1-6, with 7 bases matching TRBD1. Germline lookup yields CDR1 LGHDT and CDR2 YNNKEL (reference sequence). The CDR3 loop spans 14 amino acids. The V segment lost 4 bases and the J segment 10 bases; nucleotides outside the gene matches: 7. The CDR3 loop reads CASSPTGLNSPLHF. The CDR3 region has the DNA TGTGCCAGCAGCCCGACAGGGTTAAACTCACCCCTCCACTTT.

This clonotype occurred many times. CDR3 residues: CASSQSRESPLHF. The CDR3 nucleotides are TGTGCCAGCAGCCAATCCAGGGAGTCACCCCTCCACTTT. This rearrangement joins TRBV3-1 to TRBJ1-6, with a possible D match to TRBD1 (5 bases). This CDR3 is 13 amino acids long. CDR1 and CDR2 (germline): LGHDT, YNNKEL (reference sequence). Trimming cost V 2 bases and J 10 bases, with 9 bases left between them.

J is TRBJ1-1 and V is TRBV29-1, with unresolved D. V was clipped by 6 bases and J by 4 bases, with 15 bases between them. Germline-derived CDR1 and CDR2 are SQVTM and ANQGSEA. The CDR3 extends over 13 amino acids. As DNA, the CDR3 is TGCAGCGTGGCGCGGTCCGGGAGCACTGAAGCTTTCTTT. This sequence encodes CSVARSGSTEAFF. Full variable domain (missing parts from reference TRBV29-1 and TRBJ1-1): SAVISQKPSRDICQRGTSLTIQCQVDSQVTMMFWYRQQPGQSLTLIATANQGSEATYESGFVIDKFPISRPNLTFSTLTVSNMSPEDSSIYLCSVARSGSTEAFFGQGTRLTVV.

This clonotype has at least ten counts. The J gene is TRBJ2-7, the V gene TRBV19; the match to TRBD1 covers 7 bases. CDR1 LNHDA and CDR2 SQIVND come from the germline V gene (reference sequence). The CDR3 consists of 14 residues. Unmatched junction bases numbered 4, after V lost 2 bases and J lost 3 bases. CDR3 in DNA: TGTGCCAGTAGTATAACCGGGACAGTCTACGAGCAGTACTTC. As protein: CASSITGTVYEQYF.

This clonotype has ten or more counts. The J gene is TRBJ1-1, the V gene TRBV6-1, with D perhaps matching TRBD1 (5 bases). The ends were cut back, 4 bases at V and 5 bases at J, with 11 bases in the middle. Germline V gives CDR1 MNHNS, CDR2 SASEGT. The length of the CDR3 is 13 residues. The CDR3 nucleotides read TGTGCCAGCAGTGGAGTCAGGGCAACTGAAGCTTTCTTT. Translated: CASSGVRATEAFF.

The J gene is TRBJ2-7, the V gene TRBV25-1; D gene unclear. This CDR3 has 13 amino acids. V lost 3 bases to trimming and J lost 3 bases, with 9 bases between them. CDR1 is MGHDK, CDR2 SYGVNS, per germline. In DNA form, the CDR3 reads TGTGCCAGCAGTGACGGCCGAGGCTACGAGCAGTACTTC. Amino acids: CASSDGRGYEQYF.

In its sample, this clonotype was seen many times. The rearrangement links TRBV7-3 to TRBJ2-1, with TRBD2 matching over 9 bases. In germline, CDR1 is SGHTA, CDR2 FQGTGA. The CDR3 covers 18 residues. The junction had 14 bases not matched to a gene; V was cut back by 3 bases and J by 5 bases. CDR3 loop: CASSLSLPLAGGDNEQFF. CDR3 in DNA: TGTGCCAGCAGCTTGAGTCTCCCTCTCGCGGGAGGGGACAATGAGCAGTTCTTC.

The V and J genes are TRBV5-1 and TRBJ2-2, with TRBD2 as a possible D gene (5 bases). Germline assignment: CDR1 SGHRS and CDR2 YFSETQ. V was trimmed by 0 bases and J by 1 base, leaving 10 bases between them. This CDR3 region has 16 residues. CDR3 protein: CASSLGWRLNTGELFF. The CDR3, as DNA: TGCGCCAGCAGCTTGGGATGGAGGTTGAACACCGGGGAGCTGTTTTTT.

Ten or more counts support this clonotype. V gene TRBV28 combines with J gene TRBJ2-7; TRBD2 matches at 15 bases. Looked up from germline, CDR1 is MDHEN and CDR2 is SYDVKM. This CDR3 has 15 residues. The CDR3 DNA follows: TGTGCTGCGGACGGGACTAGCGGGAGGTCCTACGAGCAGTACTTC. Amino acid sequence: CAADGTSGRSYEQYF.

This clonotype has a count of ten or more. The gene calls are TRBV28 and TRBJ2-5; tentatively, D is TRBD1 or TRBD2 (6 bases each). The CDR3 loop spans 15 amino acids. V lost 6 bases to trimming and J lost 4 bases, with 18 bases between them. Germline V gives CDR1 MDHEN, CDR2 SYDVKM. The CDR3 region has the DNA TGTGCCAGCAGCCTCGATAGCGGAGGGGGAGAGACCCAGTACTTC. Amino acid sequence: CASSLDSGGGETQYF.

There are many counts of this clonotype. The chain employs TRBV18 and TRBJ1-5, with D possibly TRBD1 on 6 matching bases. The CDR3 consists of 17 residues. Deletions cut 0 bases from V and 2 bases from J, with 14 bases between. Germline CDR1 is KGHSH and CDR2 is LQKENI. In DNA form, the CDR3 reads TGTGCCAGCTCACCACCCCTCACAGGGTTGGGCAATCAGCCCCAGCATTTT. This translates into CASSPPLTGLGNQPQHF.

To note about this clonotype: The DNA is left out, because the CDR3 cannot be placed on it with certainty; the CDR3 is given as TCRdb lists it. The rearrangement joins TRBV6-5 to TRBJ2-5; TRBD1 is taken as the D call from the table, unchecked against the DNA. Ends included, the CDR3 has 15 residues. Per the germline V gene, CDR1 is MNHEY and CDR2 is SVGAGI. CDR3 in amino acids: CASSFGAGTQETQHF.

This clonotype was detected ten times or more. J is TRBJ1-5 and V is TRBV7-2; the D gene is possibly TRBD1 (5 bases). This CDR3 spans 15 amino acids. V was shortened by 1 base and J by 4 bases, with 11 bases between the two germline ends. Germline CDR1 is SGHTA and CDR2 is FQGNSA. The CDR3 coding sequence is TGTGCCAGCAGCTTAGGAGACAGCCAAAATCAGCCCCAGCATTTT. This translates into CASSLGDSQNQPQHF.

V usage is TRBV28 and J usage is TRBJ2-1, with 9 nucleotides matching TRBD1. V was pared by 3 bases and J by 7 bases, with 10 bases of the junction left unmatched. In germline, CDR1 is MDHEN, CDR2 SYDVKM. The length of the CDR3 is 16 residues. The CDR3 here is CASSLWGQGKRNEQFF. DNA for the CDR3: TGTGCCAGCAGTTTGTGGGGACAGGGCAAGAGAAATGAGCAGTTCTTC. Variable domain in full (rest from reference TRBV28 and TRBJ2-1): DVKVTQSSRYLVKRTGEKVFLECVQDMDHENMFWYRQDPGLGLRLIYFSYDVKMKEKGDIPEGYSVSREKKERFSLILESASTNQTSMYLCASSLWGQGKRNEQFFGPGTRLTVL.

This chain connects TRBV6-1 to TRBJ2-5; 10 positions agree with TRBD1. This CDR3 comprises 16 residues. The germline V gene encodes CDR1 MNHNS and CDR2 SASEGT. Trimming at V came to 2 bases and at J to 3 bases, leaving 6 bases not matched to a gene. CDR3 protein: CASSENPGTGEETQYF. The CDR3 DNA sequence: TGTGCCAGCAGTGAAAACCCTGGGACAGGGGAAGAGACCCAGTACTTC.

There are many counts of this clonotype. The chain employs TRBV7-3 and TRBJ1-6; a possible D gene is TRBD1 (5 bases). Germline values: CDR1 SGHTA, CDR2 FQGTGA. The CDR3 is 14 residues long. V lost 2 bases and J 10 bases, leaving 12 bases between the germline ends. Here the CDR3 DNA reads TGTGCCAGCAGCTTAGAGGGCAGGGACTCACCCCTCCACTTT. It specifies CASSLEGRDSPLHF.

This clonotype was observed many times. The chain combines TRBV6-1 with TRBJ2-3, with TRBD2 matching over 8 bases. The CDR3 contains 15 residues. Germline V gene data show CDR1 as MNHNS and CDR2 as SASEGT. Unmatched junction bases numbered 4, after V lost 5 bases and J lost 0 bases. Here the CDR3 DNA reads TGTGCCAGCAGTAAAACTAGCGGTAGCACAGATACGCAGTATTTT. Residues: CASSKTSGSTDTQYF.

This clonotype was counted only a few times. The chain employs TRBV27 and TRBJ2-7; D possibly corresponds to TRBD1 (6 bases). There are 13 residues in the CDR3. With 8 bases removed from V and 0 bases from J, the gap between germline ends came to 11 bases. CDR1 and CDR2 (germline): MNHEY, SMNVEV (reference sequence). This chain's CDR3 is CASQTGSSYEQYF. The CDR3 coding sequence is TGTGCCAGCCAAACAGGGAGCTCCTACGAGCAGTACTTC.

Concerning this clonotype itself: Compared with germline, one end of the junction differs, possibly owing to a read error. The chain links TRBV27 to TRBJ2-3; 11 nucleotides line up with TRBD1. CDR3 length: 15 residues. Per the germline V gene, CDR1 is MNHEY and CDR2 is SMNVEV (reference sequence). CDR3 residues: CACSRPGQGADTQYF. The CDR3 DNA sequence: TGTGCCTGCAGTCGGCCGGGACAGGGGGCAGATACGCAGTATTTT.

This clonotype was detected many times. The gene calls are TRBV2 and TRBJ1-1; tentatively, D is TRBD1 (5 bases). The germline V and J ends were trimmed by 9 bases and 1 base, with 12 bases remaining between them. The CDR3 loop spans 13 amino acids. Per the germline V gene, CDR1 is SNHLY and CDR2 is FYNNEI. The CDR3 spells CARSLQENTEAFF. The DNA of the CDR3 is TGTGCCAGGTCATTACAGGAGAACACTGAAGCTTTCTTT.

The CDR3, as DNA: TGTGCCAGCAGTTTAAGGGGGGCCAAAAACATTCAGTACTTC. Translation: CASSLRGAKNIQYF. The rearrangement joins TRBV28 to TRBJ2-4; the D gene is possibly TRBD1 (6 bases). The V and J ends lost 2 bases and 1 base respectively, with 6 bases between them. The CDR3 consists of 14 residues. Germline V gene data show CDR1 as MDHEN and CDR2 as SYDVKM.

The V call is TRBV12-3 or TRBV12-4, the J call TRBJ1-5, with 8 bases lining up with TRBD1. The CDR3 extends over 15 amino acids. V trimming: 5 bases; J trimming: 4 bases; junction bases outside the gene matches: 7. CDR3 sequence: CASSIRTGKNQPQHF. CDR3 DNA: TGTGCCAGCAGTATTAGGACAGGGAAAAATCAGCCCCAGCATTTT.

The chain uses TRBV20-1 and TRBJ2-1; TRBD2 matches at 11 bases. V shed 5 bases, J shed 7 bases, and the junction held 7 bases outside the gene matches. The CDR3 covers 14 residues. Germline V gene sequence: CDR1 DFQATT, CDR2 SNEGSKA (reference sequence). The CDR3 DNA reads TGCAGTGCTGTTAGCGGGAGGGCCCTGAATGAGCAGTTCTTC. Translation gives CSAVSGRALNEQFF.

At least ten counts were recorded for this clonotype. The rearrangement joins TRBV28 to TRBJ2-1; D gene ambiguous. The CDR3 length is 15 residues. Trimming shortened V by 2 bases and J by 9 bases, and 17 bases separated the two germline ends. Per the germline V gene, CDR1 is MDHEN and CDR2 is SYDVKM. The CDR3 here is CASSLGQVKTAEQFF. The CDR3 DNA reads TGTGCCAGCAGTTTAGGGCAGGTCAAAACGGCTGAGCAGTTCTTC.

This clonotype has ten or more counts. The chain recombines TRBV3-1 with TRBJ1-1; D may be TRBD1 (6 bases). Germline assignment: CDR1 LGHDT and CDR2 YNNKEL (reference sequence). This CDR3 comprises 14 residues. Trimming shortened V by 4 bases and J by 1 base, and 10 bases separated the two germline ends. CDR3 residues: CASSRRTENTEAFF. The CDR3 DNA is TGTGCCAGCAGCCGCCGGACAGAGAACACTGAAGCTTTCTTT.